This TCR beta chain emerged from a study of response to subunit inactivated influenza vaccine. This clonotype was detected only a few times. TCRdb analysed the RT-PCR reads with MiXCR anew, one entry per CDR3 protein. The table lists hundreds of thousands of distinct CDR3 sequences, about 7.6% of them singletons. CDR3 size: 15 residues. Trimming took off 3 bases at V and 1 base at J, with 10 bases between the two ends. The clonotype comes from a man between 50 and 75 years old who received an inactivated influenza vaccine. The sequences come from PBMCs from blood, collected around 2 years after vaccination. The genes are TRBV12-3 or TRBV12-4 and TRBJ1-5, with D unclear. For the CDR3, the DNA is TGTGCCAGCAGTTTGTTATACCCGAGCAATCAGCCCCAGCATTTT. Translating gives CASSLLYPSNQPQHF.